The 32 T cell receptor beta chains presented below share a single source sample, sequenced in a study of shared clonotypes between healthy human individuals. Naive CD8 populations comprised CD45RO-negative cells positively selected for CCR7, excluding terminally differentiated effector memory CD45RA+ cells. TCRdb's copy holds only in-frame clones and misses some; the assay was immunoSEQ multiplex PCR. This table has around 1.9 million clones, roughly 95% appearing once. Specimen: naive CD8+ T cells from PBMCs. These receptors were collected from a man between 18 and 35 years old in good health. Some clones in this sample may be carry-over from other donors' samples.

The chain combines TRBV27 with TRBJ2-2; D unclear. The CDR3 consists of 15 residues. Germline V gene data show CDR1 as MNHEY and CDR2 as SMNVEV (reference sequence). V shed 5 bases and J shed 8 bases, with 18 bases lying between them. The CDR3 DNA sequence: TGTGCCAGCAGTCCACCCCAGGTCCTTTCGGGGGAGCTGTTTTTT. It encodes CASSPPQVLSGELFF.

The gene calls are TRBV27 and TRBJ2-1, with D perhaps matching TRBD1 (6 bases). The CDR3 runs 13 residues. Trimming pared 5 bases from V and 8 bases from J, leaving 13 bases between. CDR1 and CDR2 (germline): MNHEY, SMNVEV (reference sequence). The CDR3 nucleotides are TGTGCCAGCAGTGGAACAGGGACCCATGAGCAGTTCTTC. Translating gives CASSGTGTHEQFF.

The rearrangement links TRBV28 to TRBJ1-2; the D gene is possibly TRBD1 (6 bases). Germline V gives CDR1 MDHEN, CDR2 SYDVKM. The CDR3 runs to 13 residues. Deletions cut 7 bases from V and 5 bases from J, with 14 bases between. CDR3 DNA sequence: TGTGCCAGCATCACCCCAGGGGTTTATGGCTACACCTTC. Amino acids: CASITPGVYGYTF.

The V and J genes are TRBV27 and TRBJ1-2; D is perhaps TRBD1 (5 bases). Germline CDR1 and CDR2: MNHEY and SMNVEV (reference sequence). The CDR3 spans 14 residues. V dropped 5 bases and J dropped 8 bases, with 18 bases sitting between them. This chain's CDR3 is CASSPGARGRGYTF. In DNA form, the CDR3 reads TGTGCCAGCAGTCCCGGGGCTCGGGGTCGCGGCTACACCTTC.

There are a few counts of this clone. V gene TRBV6-5 combines with J gene TRBJ1-1, with D perhaps matching TRBD1 (5 bases). CDR1 is MNHEY and CDR2 is SVGAGI in the germline V gene. V was clipped by 6 bases and J by 1 base, with 12 bases between them. The CDR3 has 14 residues. The CDR3 region is CASRPGPSNTEAFF. The CDR3 coding sequence is TGTGCCAGCAGGCCGGGACCCTCGAACACTGAAGCTTTCTTT.

As to this clone: Different DNA sequences within this sample yield the same CDR3. The rearrangement links TRBV6-5 to TRBJ2-7, with D possibly matching TRBD2 (7 bases). This CDR3 region has 15 residues. Trimming left V 4 bases short and J 4 bases short, with 17 bases between. The germline V gene encodes CDR1 MNHEY and CDR2 SVGAGI. CDR3 coding DNA: TGTGCCAGCAGTTGGGGGCTAGCGGCTTCGTACGAGCAGTACTTC. It codes for CASSWGLAASYEQYF.

This clone turned up a few times. Distinct nucleotide sequences in the sample also encode this CDR3. The chain joins TRBV6-5 to TRBJ1-1, with 7 bases matching TRBD1. Unmatched junction bases numbered 7, after V lost 5 bases and J lost 4 bases. The CDR3 is made up of 14 amino acids. Per germline, CDR1 MNHEY and CDR2 SVGAGI. The CDR3 nucleotides read TGTGCCAGCAGTCTACAGGGGTTGAGCACTGAAGCTTTCTTT. It translates to CASSLQGLSTEAFF.

This chain's CDR3 is CASNQWASQETQYF. In DNA, the CDR3 is TGTGCCAGCAACCAATGGGCCAGCCAAGAGACCCAGTACTTC. This sequence joins TRBV7-9 and TRBJ2-5; D is unclear. Germline V gene sequence: CDR1 SEHNR, CDR2 FQNEAQ (reference sequence). CDR3 size: 14 residues. The V gene lost 7 bases and the J gene lost 1 base, with 13 bases spanning the gap.

This rearrangement joins TRBV15 to TRBJ2-7; no reliable D call. Germline-derived CDR1 and CDR2 are LNHNV and YYDKDF (reference sequence). This CDR3 has 11 residues. Trimming removed 0 bases at V and 5 bases at J, with 2 bases between. The CDR3 sequence is CATSRDNEQYF. DNA of the CDR3: TGTGCCACCAGCAGAGATAACGAGCAGTACTTC. Full variable domain (missing parts from reference TRBV15 and TRBJ2-7): DAMVIQNPRYQVTQFGKPVTLSCSQTLNHNVMYWYQQKSSQAPKLLFHYYDKDFNNEADTPDNFQSRRPNTSFCFLDIRSPGLGDTAMYLCATSRDNEQYFGPGTRLTVT.

The table lists this clone with a count of one. J is TRBJ2-3 and V is TRBV19, with 13 bases aligning to TRBD2. Germline-derived CDR1 and CDR2 are LNHDA and SQIVND (reference sequence). This CDR3 spans 18 amino acids. Trimming cost V 10 bases and J 2 bases; bases outside gene matches: 15. The CDR3 DNA reads TGTGCCACTAGGGGACTAGCGGGGTCCCAGAAGGACACAGATACGCAGTATTTT. The encoded protein is CATRGLAGSQKDTDTQYF.

The chain combines TRBV6-6 with TRBJ1-2; a weak D match, TRBD1 (5 bases). The V and J ends lost 9 bases and 3 bases respectively, with 23 bases between them. The CDR3 has 16 amino acids. The germline CDR1 and CDR2 sequences are MNHNY and SVGAGI (reference sequence). DNA of the CDR3: TGTGCCAGTACCTACCTAGAACCAGGGATAGACTATGGCTACACCTTC. Amino acid sequence: CASTYLEPGIDYGYTF.

The chain joins TRBV27 to TRBJ2-7; perhaps TRBD2 as D (6 bases). The germline V gene encodes CDR1 MNHEY and CDR2 SMNVEV (reference sequence). The V gene lost 3 bases and the J gene lost 0 bases, with 18 bases spanning the gap. This CDR3 is 17 amino acids long. The CDR3 reads CASSFSPPPAGSYEQYF. The CDR3 bases are TGTGCCAGCAGTTTTTCTCCGCCCCCAGCGGGCTCCTACGAGCAGTACTTC.

V gene TRBV27 combines with J gene TRBJ2-6, with TRBD2 as a possible D gene (5 bases). Germline assignment: CDR1 MNHEY and CDR2 SMNVEV (reference sequence). Trimming took 10 bases from V and 4 from J, leaving 8 bases between them. The CDR3 covers 12 residues. In nucleotides, the CDR3 is TGTGCCACGCCGGGGGGGGCCAACGTCCTGACTTTC. This translates into CATPGGANVLTF.

For this clone: Distinct nucleotide sequences in the sample also encode this CDR3. The chain links TRBV7-9 to TRBJ2-7; D unresolved. CDR1 and CDR2 (germline): SEHNR, FQNEAQ (reference sequence). V was pared by 0 bases and J by 7 bases, with 7 bases between. CDR3 length: 12 amino acids. In nucleotides, the CDR3 is TGTGCCAGCAGCTTAGCGAGCCGAGAGCAGTACTTC. Encoded protein: CASSLASREQYF.

J is TRBJ2-1 and V is TRBV27; 7 nucleotides agree with TRBD2. There are 16 residues in the CDR3. The trim removed 3 bases at V and 1 base at J, leaving 6 bases unmatched. From germline, CDR1 is MNHEY and CDR2 SMNVEV (reference sequence). CDR3 loop: CASSFVGRPSYNEQFF. In nucleotides, the CDR3 is TGTGCCAGCAGTTTTGTCGGGAGGCCGTCCTACAATGAGCAGTTCTTC.

V usage is TRBV7-2 and J usage is TRBJ2-3, with 10 bases fitting TRBD2. This CDR3 contains 15 residues. The trim removed 4 bases at V and 5 bases at J, leaving 6 bases unmatched. Per the germline V gene, CDR1 is SGHTA and CDR2 is FQGNSA. This CDR3 reads CASSSPSGRGDTQYF. CDR3 coding DNA: TGTGCCAGCAGCTCCCCTAGCGGGAGAGGAGATACGCAGTATTTT.

CDR3 nucleotides: TGTGCCAGTAGTATAAAGGTTTCGAACACTGAAGCTTTCTTT. Translation gives CASSIKVSNTEAFF. The chain combines TRBV19 with TRBJ1-1, with no clear D. V shed 2 bases and J shed 1 base, with 8 bases lying between them. The CDR3 is 14 amino acids. From germline, CDR1 is LNHDA and CDR2 SQIVND (reference sequence).

The chain is built from TRBV20-1 and TRBJ2-7; no reliable D call. CDR3 length equals 11 residues. CDR1 is DFQATT, CDR2 SNEGSKA, per germline (reference sequence). In nucleotides, the CDR3 is TGCAGCTTCTATGAGTCCTACGAGCAGTACTTC. It is translated as CSFYESYEQYF.

The chain recombines TRBV29-1 with TRBJ2-1, with 7 nucleotides matching TRBD1. The CDR3 length is 17 residues. The V segment lost 5 bases and the J segment 0 bases; nucleotides outside the gene matches: 13. CDR1 SQVTM and CDR2 ANQGSEA come from the germline V gene. The chain's CDR3 is CSVMLQGVLDSYNEQFF. CDR3 bases: TGCAGCGTTATGCTTCAGGGGGTCCTTGACTCCTACAATGAGCAGTTCTTC.

This clone came up once. V and J are TRBV14 and TRBJ2-1; tentatively, D is TRBD2 (6 bases). This CDR3 is built from 15 residues. Germline V CDR1 and CDR2: SGHDN, FVKESK. V lost 2 bases and J 4 bases, leaving 12 bases between the germline ends. The CDR3 region has the DNA TGTGCCAGCAGCCAAACCGGGACTTCATACAATGAGCAGTTCTTC. Translating it yields CASSQTGTSYNEQFF.

The chain carries TRBV13 and TRBJ1-5; tentative D call: TRBD1 (6 bases). The CDR3 runs 14 residues. Germline-derived CDR1 and CDR2 are PRHDT and FYEKMQ (reference sequence). Trimming pared 0 bases from V and 6 bases from J, leaving 9 bases between. The CDR3 loop reads CASSLGQGGQPQHF. In DNA form, the CDR3 reads TGTGCCAGCAGCTTAGGACAGGGAGGTCAGCCCCAGCATTTT.

The chain has TRBV4-1 and TRBJ2-4; TRBD1 might be the D (6 bases). Trimming cost V 0 bases and J 2 bases, with 14 bases left between them. The germline V gene has CDR1 MGHRA and CDR2 YSYEKL. This CDR3 comprises 17 residues. The CDR3 sequence: CASSQDQGYVTKNIQYF. The CDR3 DNA reads as TGCGCCAGCAGCCAAGATCAGGGGTACGTAACCAAAAACATTCAGTACTTC.

The genes are TRBV4-3 and TRBJ2-7; D gene uncertain. Germline V gene data show CDR1 as LGHNA and CDR2 as YSLEER. V lost 6 bases, J lost 6 bases, and 15 bases lay in between. This CDR3 has 13 residues. The CDR3 sequence: CASSPGFNSEQYF. DNA of the CDR3: TGCGCCAGCAGTCCTGGTTTCAATAGCGAGCAGTACTTC.

The gene calls are TRBV19 and TRBJ1-3; D not resolved. The germline V and J ends were trimmed by 5 bases and 6 bases, with 11 bases remaining between them. CDR1 and CDR2 (germline): LNHDA, SQIVND (reference sequence). This CDR3 region has 13 residues. The CDR3 spells CASSARNQNTIYF. CDR3 bases: TGTGCCAGTAGTGCCCGGAACCAAAACACCATATATTTT.

V and J are TRBV7-8 and TRBJ2-5; D is ambiguous. This CDR3 is 14 amino acids long. The germline V and J ends were trimmed by 1 base and 2 bases, with 8 bases remaining between them. Germline assignment: CDR1 SGHVS and CDR2 FQNEAQ. CDR3 in DNA: TGTGCCAGCAGCTTAGACGCTGTTCAAGAGACCCAGTACTTC. It specifies CASSLDAVQETQYF.

With respect to this clone: The sample holds other DNA sequences that translate to the same CDR3. The rearrangement uses TRBV7-9 and TRBJ1-3; D call uncertain. The V end was cut by 1 base, the J end by 4 bases, with 2 bases between. Germline V gives CDR1 SEHNR, CDR2 FQNEAQ (reference sequence). This CDR3 has 12 residues. The CDR3 sequence: CASSLVGNTIYF. DNA for the CDR3: TGTGCCAGCAGCTTAGTAGGAAACACCATATATTTT.

Remarks on this clone: This sequence may be a read error, since a much larger clone differs from it by one base. The V and J genes are TRBV4-2 and TRBJ1-1, with no clear D. Per the germline V gene, CDR1 is LGHNA and CDR2 is YNFKEQ. Deletions cut 4 bases from V and 1 base from J, with 4 bases between. This CDR3 spans 12 amino acids. The CDR3 region is CASSLGNTEAFF. CDR3 nucleotides: TGTGCCAGCAGCCTGGGGAACACTGAAGCTTTCTTT.

This sequence joins TRBV28 and TRBJ1-2; D is undetermined. The CDR3 consists of 15 residues. The ends were cut back, 6 bases at V and 3 bases at J, with 17 bases in the middle. CDR1 MDHEN and CDR2 SYDVKM come from the germline V gene. CDR3 in DNA: TGTGCCAGCAGCCTAAATGGATGGATAGACTATGGCTACACCTTC. Translation gives CASSLNGWIDYGYTF.

This clone turned up a few times. This sequence joins TRBV6-5 and TRBJ1-1, with TRBD1 identical over 7 bases. V was pared by 7 bases and J by 11 bases, with 7 bases of the junction left unmatched. Germline-derived CDR1 and CDR2 are MNHEY and SVGAGI. The CDR3 has 11 residues. CDR3 in amino acids: CASIAGTVAFF. CDR3 bases: TGTGCCAGCATCGCCGGGACAGTGGCTTTCTTT.

The gene calls are TRBV5-6 and TRBJ2-6; possibly TRBD1 or TRBD2 for D (5 bases each). V was clipped by 4 bases and J by 0 bases, with 17 bases between them. The CDR3 consists of 18 residues. Germline V gene sequence: CDR1 SGHDT, CDR2 YYEEEE. CDR3 sequence reads: CASSTAGTPSSGANVLTF. Written as DNA, the CDR3 is TGTGCCAGCAGCACCGCCGGGACGCCCTCCTCTGGGGCCAACGTCCTGACTTTC.

The rearrangement links TRBV28 to TRBJ1-1; perhaps TRBD1 as D (5 bases). The CDR3 is 15 residues long. The V end was cut by 2 bases, the J end by 8 bases, with 18 bases between. Germline CDR1 and CDR2: MDHEN and SYDVKM. The CDR3 protein is CASSLRGGWAAEAFF. Here the CDR3 DNA reads TGTGCCAGCAGTTTACGGGGCGGATGGGCGGCCGAAGCTTTCTTT.

In the case of this clone: This CDR3 is also generated by other DNA sequences in the sample. V and J are TRBV11-2 and TRBJ2-1; D may be TRBD2 (5 bases). The CDR3 runs 12 residues. V shed 3 bases and J shed 7 bases, with 7 bases lying between them. The germline CDR1 and CDR2 sequences are SGHAT and FQNNGV. CDR3 DNA: TGTGCCAGCAGCTTGAGCGGAAATGAGCAGTTCTTC. It specifies CASSLSGNEQFF.